Listed below are T cell receptor beta chains from one sample, sequenced in a study of PD-1 blockade in classical Hodgkin lymphoma. The table came from immunoSEQ multiplex PCR; TCRdb's copy has only in-frame clones and leaves some out. The sample consists of around 18,000 clones, approximately 70% of them appearing once. The sequenced sample was CD4+ T cells from blood, obtained before the fourth cycle of nivolumab. These receptors were collected from a human donor with classical Hodgkin lymphoma. CDR3s include the opening cysteine and the closing phenylalanine or tryptophan. The D gene is left open where the match is weak. Some rows have no size entry. The others give once, few or many, or a class for an expanded clone.

v_call	j_call	clone_size	d_call	cdr3_nt	cdr3_aa
TRBV7-2	TRBJ2-2	NA	TRBD1	TGTGCCAGCAGCTTAGTAGGGACAGGTTTGAACACCGGGGAGCTGTTTTTT	CASSLVGTGLNTGELFF
TRBV6-5	TRBJ1-5	few	NA	TGTGCCAGCAGTTATACAGGGAGTCAGCCCCAGCATTTT	CASSYTGSQPQHF
TRBV6-5	TRBJ2-2	NA	NA	TGTGCCAGCAGAAGGAACACCGGGGAGCTGTTTTTT	CASRRNTGELFF
TRBV7-9	TRBJ1-1	NA	NA	TGTGCCAGCAGCGCCCAGCCTGGGCTGACCAACACTGAAGCTTTCTTT	CASSAQPGLTNTEAFF
TRBV6-1	TRBJ2-4	few	NA	TGTGCCAGCAGTGAAGCGGGGGGGACAGACATTCAGTACTTC	CASSEAGGTDIQYF
TRBV6-1	TRBJ1-5	NA	TRBD1	TGTGCCAGCAGTGAGTTGGGCAGGGGGGACAATCAGCCCCAGCATTTT	CASSELGRGDNQPQHF
TRBV7-2	TRBJ2-7	NA	TRBD2	TGTGCCAGCATCGCCGGACTAGCGGGGGCCTACGAGCAGTACTTC	CASIAGLAGAYEQYF
TRBV9	TRBJ1-1	NA	NA	TGTGCCAGCAGCCGGGGGCGGGCAAACACTGAAGCTTTCTTT	CASSRGRANTEAFF
TRBV1	TRBJ2-2	NA	NA	TGCACTAACCATAGAGGAAGGAACACCGGGGAGCTGTTTTTT	CTNHRGRNTGELFF
TRBV6-5	TRBJ2-5	NA	NA	TGTGCCAGCAGTCCCACAGCAACGGGGACCCAGTACTTC	CASSPTATGTQYF
TRBV2	TRBJ1-2	NA	NA	TGTGCCAGCAGTGTGAATCTAAACTATGGCTACACCTTC	CASSVNLNYGYTF
TRBV18	TRBJ2-1	NA	NA	TGTGCCAGCTCACCACAGCTAGTCGGATACAATGAGCAGTTCTTC	CASSPQLVGYNEQFF
TRBV9	TRBJ1-4	NA	TRBD1	TGTGCCAGCAGCGAGCAGGGGGCAACTAATGAAAAACTGTTTTTT	CASSEQGATNEKLFF
TRBV6-5	TRBJ2-7	few	NA	TGTGCCAGCAGTTATGTGGGAGGTCCCTACGAGCAGTACTTC	CASSYVGGPYEQYF
TRBV18	TRBJ1-5	once	TRBD1	TGTGCCAGCTCACCGCAAGAACTGGACAGGGGAAATCAGCCCCAGCATTTT	CASSPQELDRGNQPQHF
TRBV28	TRBJ1-1	NA	NA	TGTGCCAGCAGTTTATTGAACACTGAAGCTTTCTTT	CASSLLNTEAFF
TRBV5-1	TRBJ1-5	NA	TRBD1	TGCGCCAGCAGCCCCGGGACAGGGAATCAGCCCCAGCATTTT	CASSPGTGNQPQHF
TRBV30	TRBJ1-4	NA	NA	TGTGCCTGGAATCTGGGGTGGAGTGAAAAACTGTTTTTT	CAWNLGWSEKLFF
TRBV5-4	TRBJ1-1	few	NA	TGTGCCAGCAGCCTTCTAGGCACTGAAGCTTTCTTT	CASSLLGTEAFF
TRBV19	TRBJ1-5	once	NA	TGTGCCAGTAGCCCGGTCGGTTGGCCCCAGCATTTT	CASSPVGWPQHF
TRBV11-3	TRBJ1-1	NA	TRBD1	TGTGCCAGCAGCTTAGTTGGGACAGGGGGCGCGAGGGCTTTCTTT	CASSLVGTGGARAFF
TRBV7-9	TRBJ1-5	NA	TRBD1	TGTGCCAGCAGCTCCGGGACAGGGGATGGTCAGCCCCAGCATTTT	CASSSGTGDGQPQHF
TRBV18	TRBJ1-2	once	NA	TGTGCCAGCTCACACGCCGGATCACAGGGCGCTTTCGATGGCTACACCTTC	CASSHAGSQGAFDGYTF
TRBV5-1	TRBJ2-5	few	NA	TGCGCCAGCAGCTGGGGCTCCCAAGAGACCCAGTACTTC	CASSWGSQETQYF
TRBV25-1	TRBJ1-5	few	NA	TGTGCCAGCAGCACGACTCAGGGAGCGCCCCAGCATTTT	CASSTTQGAPQHF
TRBV2	TRBJ1-2	NA	NA	TGTGCCAGCGCAGAGCAGGGGAACTATGGCTACACCTTC	CASAEQGNYGYTF
TRBV2	TRBJ1-6	medium-sized	NA	TGTGCCAGCAGTGTGGGTAATTCACCCCTCCACTTT	CASSVGNSPLHF
TRBV4-3	TRBJ2-3	NA	TRBD2	TGCGCCAGCAGCCAAGTCCTTAGCAGCGGGGCCCTCACAGATACGCAGTATTTT	CASSQVLSSGALTDTQYF
TRBV7-9	TRBJ2-1	NA	TRBD2	TGTGCCAGCAGCTTACTAGCGGGCTCCTACAATGAGCAGTTCTTC	CASSLLAGSYNEQFF
TRBV10-1	TRBJ1-4	NA	NA	TGCGCCAGCAGTCCACGACTGGATTATAATGAAAAACTGTTTTTT	CASSPRLDYNEKLFF
TRBV18	TRBJ2-3	NA	NA	TGTGCCAGCTCACCCATAGAGGCAGATACGCAGTATTTT	CASSPIEADTQYF
TRBV6-4	TRBJ2-2	NA	TRBD1	TGTGCCAGCAGTGCCCGACAGGGCTACACCGGGGAGCTGTTTTTT	CASSARQGYTGELFF
TRBV9	TRBJ2-3	once	TRBD2	TGTGCCAGCAGCGCCCAGGGACTAACCTTCACAGATACGCAGTATTTT	CASSAQGLTFTDTQYF
TRBV2	TRBJ1-5	NA	NA	TGTGCCAGCAGTGTGGGGGGTGGCAATCAGCCCCAGCATTTT	CASSVGGGNQPQHF
TRBV7-8	TRBJ1-5	NA	TRBD1	TGTGCCAGCAGCTTAGGGAATACAGGGGTCAATCAGCCCCAGCATTTT	CASSLGNTGVNQPQHF